The next 22 T cell receptor beta chains were all read from a single sample in a study of early T cells in non-severe SARS-CoV-2 infection. TCRdb fed the 5' RACE reads into MiXCR, producing one record per CDR3 protein. The sample carries some 67,000 distinct CDR3 sequences, 10% recorded once. Sequencing used whole blood, obtained at baseline. Receptor source: an adult who was a healthcare worker with PCR-confirmed SARS-CoV-2 infection or an uninfected control (not recorded which).

This clonotype was counted many times. V is TRBV7-6 and J is TRBJ2-3; D is unclear. CDR1 and CDR2 from the germline V gene are SGHVS and FNYEAQ. The CDR3 extends over 16 amino acids. With 1 base removed from V and 0 bases from J, the gap between germline ends came to 11 bases. CDR3 protein: CASSLVGTASTDTQYF. CDR3 DNA sequence: TGTGCCAGCAGCTTAGTTGGCACAGCTAGCACAGATACGCAGTATTTT.

Comment on this clonotype: Relative to the germline gene, one junction end is altered; a read error may explain this. J is TRBJ2-1 and V is TRBV18; the match to TRBD2 covers 11 bases. This CDR3 is 13 amino acids long. The V gene's germline CDR1 is KGHSH and CDR2 LQKENI. In nucleotides, the CDR3 is TGTGCCAGCTCACCCGGGACTAGCGGAGGGGTCCACTTC. Its translation is CASSPGTSGGVHF.

The sample holds many counts of this clonotype. One junction end does not reproduce the germline sequence, and a read error may be involved. The rearrangement joins TRBV5-4 to TRBJ1-1, with D tentatively TRBD1 (5 bases). The germline gives CDR1 SGHNT, CDR2 YYREEE (reference sequence). The CDR3 is made up of 15 amino acids. CDR3 region: CASSLGSREDTEVFF. CDR3 coding DNA: TGTGCCAGCAGCTTGGGTTCGAGGGAGGACACTGAAGTTTTCTTT. The full variable domain, with the rest looked up from reference TRBV5-4 and TRBJ1-1, is ETGVTQSPTHLIKTRGQQVTLRCSSQSGHNTVSWYQQALGQGPQFIFQYYREEENGRGNFPPRFSGLQFPNYSSELNVNALELDDSALYLCASSLGSREDTEVFFGQGTRLTVV.

This clonotype was seen many times. The gene calls are TRBV10-3 and TRBJ2-7; D possibly corresponds to TRBD1 (6 bases). The CDR3 sequence is 15 residues long. Germline CDR1 reads ENHRY; CDR2 reads SYGVKD. Trimming left V 10 bases short and J 3 bases short, with 22 bases between. The CDR3 is CATQDSLGINYEQYF. The CDR3 coding sequence is TGTGCCACTCAGGACAGTTTGGGGATTAACTACGAGCAGTACTTC.

This clonotype came up a few times. CDR3 sequence (DNA): TGTGCCAGCAGCTTAGGGGCAGGGGGAGAGACCCAGTACTTC. Its translation is CASSLGAGGETQYF. The gene calls are TRBV7-9 and TRBJ2-5; 7 nucleotides match TRBD1. Germline CDR1 is SEHNR and CDR2 is FQNEAQ (reference sequence). V lost 1 base and J lost 4; bases outside the gene matches: 3. The CDR3 is made up of 14 amino acids.

This clonotype was detected only a few times. The chain is built from TRBV4-3 and TRBJ1-2; D not certain. The CDR3 runs 14 residues. Germline V gene sequence: CDR1 LGHNA, CDR2 YSLEER. V gave up 4 bases and J gave up 4 bases, with 13 bases separating them. The CDR3 bases are TGCGCCAGCAGCCCATCCCGTTGGACCTATGGCTACACCTTC. Translation: CASSPSRWTYGYTF.

The table lists this clonotype with many counts. V usage is TRBV3-1 and J usage is TRBJ1-2, with 7 bases identical to TRBD1. CDR3 length: 15 residues. Germline CDR1 and CDR2: LGHDT and YNNKEL (reference sequence). Germline trimming cut 2 bases from V and 7 bases from J; bases unmatched to any gene: 10. This CDR3 is CASSQRRRGGSGYTF. CDR3 in DNA: TGTGCCAGCAGCCAAAGGCGGAGAGGGGGCAGTGGCTACACCTTC.

This chain links TRBV2 with TRBJ2-6; D is unclear. V lost 2 bases and J lost 0, with 8 bases in between. CDR1 SNHLY and CDR2 FYNNEI come from the germline V gene. The CDR3 is 16 amino acids. The CDR3 region has the DNA TGTGCCAGCAGTGAATCGTGGTTCTCTGGGGCCAACGTCCTGACTTTC. It codes for CASSESWFSGANVLTF.

This clonotype was seen many times. This sequence joins TRBV29-1 and TRBJ2-7, with D uncertain. The CDR3 totals 12 residues. Trimming took off 8 bases at V and 3 bases at J, with 14 bases between the two ends. In germline, CDR1 is SQVTM, CDR2 ANQGSEA. CDR3 coding DNA: TGCAGCATGACTTCCGACGGCTACGAGCAGTACTTC. It is translated as CSMTSDGYEQYF.

The chain combines TRBV12-3 or TRBV12-4 with TRBJ2-2; D ambiguous. V shed 7 bases and J shed 5 bases, with 17 bases lying between them. The CDR3 covers 15 residues. The CDR3, as DNA: TGTGCCAGCACTTATGGGCTGGGTTCGACCGGGGAGCTGTTTTTT. Amino acid sequence: CASTYGLGSTGELFF.

This clonotype has ten or more counts. Here the CDR3 reads CSVEKDSFYGYTF. In DNA, the CDR3 is TGCAGCGTTGAAAAGGACAGCTTCTATGGCTACACCTTC. This chain uses TRBV29-1 with TRBJ1-2; weak D call: TRBD1 (6 bases). The ends were cut back, 2 bases at V and 4 bases at J, with 11 bases in the middle. The germline CDR1 and CDR2 sequences are SQVTM and ANQGSEA. The CDR3 is 13 residues long.

This clonotype came up many times. The chain combines TRBV4-3 with TRBJ1-1; no clear D gene. From germline, CDR1 is LGHNA and CDR2 YSLEER. This CDR3 is 15 amino acids long. V lost 0 bases and J 1 base, leaving 9 bases between the germline ends. The CDR3 bases are TGCGCCAGCAGCCAAGATCAGGCCGGGAACACTGAAGCTTTCTTT. Protein: CASSQDQAGNTEAFF.

This clonotype has ten or more counts. In nucleotides, the CDR3 is TGTGCCAGCAGCTTGTTAAGTCAGCCCCAGCATTTT. Its translation is CASSLLSQPQHF. This chain connects TRBV5-6 to TRBJ1-5; D unresolved. This CDR3 has 12 residues. From germline, CDR1 is SGHDT and CDR2 YYEEEE. V was clipped by 1 base and J by 6 bases, with 5 bases between them.

This clonotype was counted a few times. The V call is TRBV7-9, the J call TRBJ1-2; no clear D. Deletions cut 2 bases from V and 0 bases from J, with 10 bases between. CDR3 length: 15 amino acids. Per germline, CDR1 SEHNR and CDR2 FQNEAQ (reference sequence). CDR3 in amino acids: CASSLSGRSNYGYTF. The CDR3 DNA follows: TGTGCCAGCAGCTTAAGCGGACGGTCTAACTATGGCTACACCTTC.

The chain carries TRBV7-3 and TRBJ2-2; no clear D. CDR3 length equals 14 residues. Trimming removed 5 bases from V and 3 bases from J, with 10 bases in between. Germline CDR1 reads SGHTA; CDR2 reads FQGTGA. The CDR3 loop reads CASSPNSYTGELFF. DNA of the CDR3: TGTGCCAGCAGCCCTAACAGCTACACCGGGGAGCTGTTTTTT.

This clonotype was seen repeatedly, ten times or more. The V and J genes are TRBV9 and TRBJ2-7; no clear D gene. This CDR3 has 12 residues. Germline V lookup: CDR1 SGDLS, CDR2 YYNGEE. V was clipped by 3 bases and J by 1 base, with 5 bases between them. The CDR3, as DNA: TGTGCCAGCAGCGACGGGTCCTACGAGCAGTACTTC. Translating gives CASSDGSYEQYF. The full variable domain, completed using reference TRBV9 and TRBJ2-7, is DSGVTQTPKHLITATGQRVTLRCSPRSGDLSVYWYQQSLDQGLQFLIQYYNGEERAKGNILERFSAQQFPDLHSELNLSSLELGDSALYFCASSDGSYEQYFGPGTRLTVT.

This clonotype was counted a few times. The J gene is TRBJ2-3, the V gene TRBV7-2; D is perhaps TRBD2 (6 bases). CDR3 length: 15 residues. Germline V lookup: CDR1 SGHTA, CDR2 FQGNSA. Between the trimmed V and J ends, which lost 4 bases and 2 bases, there was a span of 13 bases. CDR3 bases: TGTGCCAGCAGCTCGGGGGTGGCGCTCACAGATACGCAGTATTTT. Translation: CASSSGVALTDTQYF.

This clonotype has just a few counts. This sequence joins TRBV7-2 and TRBJ2-1; TRBD1 might be the D (5 bases). Germline V gene lookup returns CDR1 SGHTA and CDR2 FQGNSA. V lost 1 base and J 7 bases, leaving 14 bases between the germline ends. This CDR3 has 15 residues. CDR3 protein: CASSLGARVGNEQFF. DNA of the CDR3: TGTGCCAGCAGCTTAGGGGCCAGGGTAGGGAATGAGCAGTTCTTC.

This rearrangement joins TRBV21-1 to TRBJ1-4; TRBD1 is the table's D call, not checked against the DNA. TRBV21-1 corresponds to a pseudogene. The CDR3 is 15 amino acids. CDR3 sequence: CASSTVPGQGEKLFF. CDR3 bases: TGTGCCAGCAGCACCGTCCCGGGACAGGGGGAAAAACTGTTTTTT.

This clonotype has ten or more counts. The chain couples TRBV6-2 or TRBV6-3 to TRBJ2-5, with D perhaps TRBD1 (5 bases). The CDR3 loop spans 14 amino acids. Germline V gene sequence: CDR1 MNHEY, CDR2 SVGEGT. V was trimmed by 2 bases and J by 3 bases, leaving 10 bases between them. CDR3 nucleotide sequence: TGTGCCAGCAGTTACCTGGCAGGGAAAGAGACCCAGTACTTC. It yields the protein CASSYLAGKETQYF.

This clonotype has ten or more counts. This chain uses TRBV27 with TRBJ1-5; D gene unclear. Germline CDR1 and CDR2: MNHEY and SMNVEV (reference sequence). CDR3 size: 14 residues. Between the trimmed V and J ends, which lost 3 bases and 7 bases, there was a span of 13 bases. DNA for the CDR3: TGTGCCAGCAGTTTTAGAGGGTTGGGACAGCCCCAGCATTTT. Amino acid sequence: CASSFRGLGQPQHF.

This clonotype was seen a handful of times. This rearrangement joins TRBV7-2 to TRBJ2-1, with D perhaps TRBD2 (6 bases). The CDR3 runs to 14 residues. Trimming cost V 5 bases and J 9 bases, with 17 bases left between them. Germline CDR1 reads SGHTA; CDR2 reads FQGNSA. CDR3 nucleotide sequence: TGTGCCAGCAGCCCGTCGCCGGGGGTAGGTGAGCAGTTCTTC. The encoded protein is CASSPSPGVGEQFF.